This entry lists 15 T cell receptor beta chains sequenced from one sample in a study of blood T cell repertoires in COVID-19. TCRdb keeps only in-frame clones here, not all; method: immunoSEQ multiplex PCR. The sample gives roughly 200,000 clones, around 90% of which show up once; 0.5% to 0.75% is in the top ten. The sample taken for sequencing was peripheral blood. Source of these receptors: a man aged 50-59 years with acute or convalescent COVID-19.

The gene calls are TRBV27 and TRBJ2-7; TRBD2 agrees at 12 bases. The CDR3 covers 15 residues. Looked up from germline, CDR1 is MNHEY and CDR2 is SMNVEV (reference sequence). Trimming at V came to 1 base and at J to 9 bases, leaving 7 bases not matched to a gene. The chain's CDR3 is CASSLLSSGRAGQYF. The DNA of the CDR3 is TGTGCCAGCAGTTTATTATCTAGCGGGAGGGCCGGGCAGTACTTC.

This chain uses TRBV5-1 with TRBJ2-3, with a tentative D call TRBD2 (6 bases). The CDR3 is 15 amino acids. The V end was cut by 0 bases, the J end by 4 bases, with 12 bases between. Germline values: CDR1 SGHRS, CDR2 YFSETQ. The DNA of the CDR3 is TGCGCCAGCAGCTTGGACGCGGGGTACGCAGATACGCAGTATTTT. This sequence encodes CASSLDAGYADTQYF.

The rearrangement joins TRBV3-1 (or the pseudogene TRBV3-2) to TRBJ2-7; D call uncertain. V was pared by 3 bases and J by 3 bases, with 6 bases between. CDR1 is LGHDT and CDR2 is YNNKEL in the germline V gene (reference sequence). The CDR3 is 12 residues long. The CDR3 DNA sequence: TGTGCCAGCAGCCATAATTACTACGAGCAGTACTTC. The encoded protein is CASSHNYYEQYF.

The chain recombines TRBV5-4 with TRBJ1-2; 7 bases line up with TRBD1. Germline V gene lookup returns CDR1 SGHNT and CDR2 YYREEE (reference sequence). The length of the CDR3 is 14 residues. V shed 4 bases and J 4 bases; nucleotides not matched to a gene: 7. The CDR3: CASSPQGGSYGYTF. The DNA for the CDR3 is TGTGCCAGCAGCCCGCAGGGGGGCTCCTATGGCTACACCTTC. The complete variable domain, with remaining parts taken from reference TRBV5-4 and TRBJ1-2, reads ETGVTQSPTHLIKTRGQQVTLRCSSQSGHNTVSWYQQALGQGPQFIFQYYREEENGRGNFPPRFSGLQFPNYSSELNVNALELDDSALYLCASSPQGGSYGYTFGSGTRLTVV.

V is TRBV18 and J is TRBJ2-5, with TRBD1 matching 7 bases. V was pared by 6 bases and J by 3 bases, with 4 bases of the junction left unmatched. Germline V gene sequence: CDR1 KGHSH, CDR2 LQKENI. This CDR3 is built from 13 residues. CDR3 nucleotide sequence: TGTGCCAGCTCCCGGGACAGAGAAGAGACCCAGTACTTC. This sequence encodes CASSRDREETQYF.

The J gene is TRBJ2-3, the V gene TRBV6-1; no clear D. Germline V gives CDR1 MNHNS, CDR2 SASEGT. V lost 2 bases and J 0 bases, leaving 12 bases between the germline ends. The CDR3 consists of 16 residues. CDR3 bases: TGTGCCAGCAGTGAACTCAGACTTTCTAGCACAGATACGCAGTATTTT. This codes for CASSELRLSSTDTQYF.

The DNA for the CDR3 is TGTGCCAGCAGCTACCTGCGGGGCATTGAGCAGTTCTTC. It specifies CASSYLRGIEQFF. The genes are TRBV7-2 and TRBJ2-1; D possibly corresponds to TRBD2 (6 bases). In germline, CDR1 is SGHTA, CDR2 FQGNSA. The CDR3 covers 13 residues. The V and J ends lost 4 bases and 9 bases respectively, with 13 bases between them.

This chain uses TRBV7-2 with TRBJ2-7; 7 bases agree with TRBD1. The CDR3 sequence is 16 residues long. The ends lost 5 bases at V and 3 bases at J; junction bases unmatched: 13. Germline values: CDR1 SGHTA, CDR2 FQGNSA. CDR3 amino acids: CASSPVGTGALYEQYV. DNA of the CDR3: TGTGCCAGCAGCCCAGTGGGTACAGGGGCGCTCTACGAGCAGTACGTC.

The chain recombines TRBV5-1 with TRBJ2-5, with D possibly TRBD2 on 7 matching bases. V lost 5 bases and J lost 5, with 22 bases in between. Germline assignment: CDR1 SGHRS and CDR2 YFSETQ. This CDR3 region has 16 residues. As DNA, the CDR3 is TGCGCCAGCAGAGGGGGGGTAGCGGCGAGGAAGGAGACCCAGTACTTC. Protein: CASRGGVAARKETQYF.

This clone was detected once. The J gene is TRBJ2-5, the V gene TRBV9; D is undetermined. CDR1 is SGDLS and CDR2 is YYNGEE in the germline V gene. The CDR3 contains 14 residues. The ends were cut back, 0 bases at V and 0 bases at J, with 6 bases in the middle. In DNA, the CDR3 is TGTGCCAGCAGCGTAGGCGTCAACCAAGAGACCCAGTACTTC. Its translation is CASSVGVNQETQYF.

Written as DNA, the CDR3 is TGTGCCAGCAGCGCTGGACAGCCCAATCAGCCCCAGCATTTT. Its translation: CASSAGQPNQPQHF. This chain joins TRBV28 and TRBJ1-5, with TRBD1 as a possible D gene (6 bases). The length of the CDR3 is 14 residues. With 6 bases removed from V and 3 bases from J, the gap between germline ends came to 12 bases. Germline V CDR1 and CDR2: MDHEN, SYDVKM. Filled out from reference TRBV28 and TRBJ1-5, the complete variable domain reads DVKVTQSSRYLVKRTGEKVFLECVQDMDHENMFWYRQDPGLGLRLIYFSYDVKMKEKGDIPEGYSVSREKKERFSLILESASTNQTSMYLCASSAGQPNQPQHFGDGTRLSIL.

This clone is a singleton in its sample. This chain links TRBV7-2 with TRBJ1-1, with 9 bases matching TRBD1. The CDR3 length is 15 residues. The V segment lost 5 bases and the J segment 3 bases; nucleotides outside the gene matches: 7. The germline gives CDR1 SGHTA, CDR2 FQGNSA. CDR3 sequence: CASSPRQGVDTEAFF. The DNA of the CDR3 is TGTGCCAGCAGCCCTCGACAGGGGGTGGACACTGAAGCTTTCTTT.

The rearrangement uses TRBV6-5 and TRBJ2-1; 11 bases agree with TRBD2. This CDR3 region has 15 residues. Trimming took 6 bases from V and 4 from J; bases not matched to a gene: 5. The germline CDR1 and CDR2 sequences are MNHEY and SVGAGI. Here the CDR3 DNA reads TGTGCCAGCAGCGGGGGACTAGCGGAATACAATGAGCAGTTCTTC. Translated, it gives CASSGGLAEYNEQFF.

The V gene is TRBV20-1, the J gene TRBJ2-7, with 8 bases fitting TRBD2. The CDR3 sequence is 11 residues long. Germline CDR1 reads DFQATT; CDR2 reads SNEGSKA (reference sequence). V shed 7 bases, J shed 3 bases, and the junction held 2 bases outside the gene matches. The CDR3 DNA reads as TGCAGTGATAGCGGGATCTACGAGCAGTACTTC. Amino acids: CSDSGIYEQYF.

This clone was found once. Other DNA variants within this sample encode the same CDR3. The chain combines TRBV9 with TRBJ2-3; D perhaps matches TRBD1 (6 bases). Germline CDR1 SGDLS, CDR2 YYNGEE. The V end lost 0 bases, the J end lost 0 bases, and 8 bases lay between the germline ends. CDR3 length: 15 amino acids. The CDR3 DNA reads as TGTGCCAGCAGCGTAGGGGGACAAAGCACAGATACGCAGTATTTT. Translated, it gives CASSVGGQSTDTQYF.